The 6 T cell receptor beta chains listed next were all sequenced from one sample in a study of regulatory T cells in long-lasting Graves disease. Building of the TCR beta libraries involved iRepertoire HTBI primers and Arm-PCR of CDR3 regions. TCRdb independently ran MiXCR on the multiplex PCR reads; one entry per CDR3 protein. Here the sample spans hundreds of thousands of distinct CDR3 sequences, approximately 12% being singletons. The time point: newly diagnosed GD, antithyroid drugs for less than 3 months. From PBMCs, RNA was extracted and then used to make the TCR library. The same specimen was also included in a second study, on T cells in Graves' hyperthyroidism and ophthalmopathy.

The source material was peripheral blood mononuclear cells (PBMCs), sampled at new diagnosis, from a patient treated with antithyroid drugs. The receptor source for this set is a woman aged 25 to 45 with Graves disease.

There are many counts of this clonotype. The rearrangement joins TRBV7-9 to TRBJ1-4; D is possibly TRBD1 (5 bases). In germline, CDR1 is SEHNR, CDR2 FQNEAQ (reference sequence). The CDR3 consists of 13 residues. Trimming left V 1 base short and J 8 bases short, with 8 bases between. This CDR3 reads CASSLGTGEKLFF. CDR3 DNA sequence: TGTGCCAGCAGCTTAGGAACAGGCGAAAAACTGTTTTTT.

This chain connects TRBV12-3 or TRBV12-4 to TRBJ1-5; 8 bases match TRBD1. With V trimmed by 6 bases and J by 4 bases, 23 bases remained unmatched. This CDR3 contains 20 residues. The CDR3, as DNA: TGTGCCAGCAGCTCCCCCCGGGACAGGATTTTTTGGGGGGGAAATCAGCCCCAGCATTTT. Its translation: CASSSPRDRIFWGGNQPQHF.

The rearrangement uses TRBV15 and TRBJ2-5, with D unclear. V was trimmed by 1 base and J by 10 bases, leaving 13 bases between them. Germline lookup yields CDR1 LNHNV and CDR2 YYDKDF (reference sequence). This CDR3 region has 13 residues. CDR3: CATSRGPDGFQYF. The CDR3 coding sequence is TGTGCCACCAGCAGAGGGCCCGACGGCTTCCAGTACTTC.

This clonotype was picked up many times. V and J are TRBV20-1 and TRBJ2-5; 8 bases fit TRBD2. Trimming removed 5 bases from V and 2 bases from J; junction bases left unmatched: 10. CDR3 size: 15 residues. The germline gives CDR1 DFQATT, CDR2 SNEGSKA (reference sequence). CDR3 coding DNA: TGCAGTGCTCAAAGGGGACTAGAAGTTCAAGAGACCCAGTACTTC. It encodes CSAQRGLEVQETQYF.

This clonotype was seen repeatedly, ten times or more. The CDR3 sequence: CASSPSGQSSYEQYF. The CDR3 DNA follows: TGTGCCAGCAGTCCCTCGGGACAGTCATCCTACGAGCAGTACTTC. The chain uses TRBV28 and TRBJ2-7; 7 bases line up with TRBD1. Germline loops: CDR1 MDHEN, CDR2 SYDVKM. The CDR3 length is 15 residues. V was clipped by 5 bases and J by 1 base; unmatched bases: 8. Full variable domain (rest looked up from reference TRBV28 and TRBJ2-7): DVKVTQSSRYLVKRTGEKVFLECVQDMDHENMFWYRQDPGLGLRLIYFSYDVKMKEKGDIPEGYSVSREKKERFSLILESASTNQTSMYLCASSPSGQSSYEQYFGPGTRLTVT.

This clonotype was seen ten or more times. CDR3 residues: CASSHIPLDGLMNTEAFF. The CDR3 DNA reads TGTGCCAGCAGTCATATCCCCCTGGACGGATTGATGAACACTGAAGCTTTCTTT. The V and J genes are TRBV28 and TRBJ1-1, with D unresolved. CDR1 and CDR2 (germline): MDHEN, SYDVKM. The CDR3 runs to 18 residues. V lost 5 bases to trimming and J lost 0 bases, with 22 bases between them.